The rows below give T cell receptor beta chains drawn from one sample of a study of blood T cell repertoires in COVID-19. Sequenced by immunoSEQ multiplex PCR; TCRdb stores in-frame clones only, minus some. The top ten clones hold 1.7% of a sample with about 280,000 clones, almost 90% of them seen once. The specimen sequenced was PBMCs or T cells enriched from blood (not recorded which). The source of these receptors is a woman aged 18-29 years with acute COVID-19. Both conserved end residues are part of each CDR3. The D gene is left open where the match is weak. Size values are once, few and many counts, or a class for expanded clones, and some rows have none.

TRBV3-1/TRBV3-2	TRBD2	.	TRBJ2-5	CASSQDPPLAGGTETQYF	TGTGCCAGCAGCCAAGATCCCCCTCTAGCGGGAGGAACAGAGACCCAGTACTTC
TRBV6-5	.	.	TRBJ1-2	CASSYGVRGSNYGYTF	TGTGCCAGCAGCTACGGGGTAAGGGGGTCAAACTATGGCTACACCTTC
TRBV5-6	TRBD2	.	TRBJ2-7	CASSPGLALYEQYF	TGTGCCAGCAGCCCGGGACTAGCGTTATACGAGCAGTACTTC
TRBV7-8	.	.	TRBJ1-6	CASSLGRQLGNSPLHF	TGTGCCAGCAGCTTAGGCAGACAATTGGGTAATTCACCCCTCCACTTT
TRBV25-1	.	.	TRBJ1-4	CASSEMGRNEKLFF	TGTGCCAGCAGTGAAATGGGCAGGAATGAAAAACTGTTTTTT
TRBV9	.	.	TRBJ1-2	CASSVAGGRAGGYTF	TGTGCCAGCAGCGTAGCGGGGGGGCGCGCGGGTGGCTACACCTTC
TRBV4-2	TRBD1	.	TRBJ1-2	CASSPSQRTGDYGYTF	TGTGCCAGCAGCCCGTCCCAACGGACAGGGGACTATGGCTACACCTTC
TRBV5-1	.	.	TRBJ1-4	CASGADRPNEKLFF	TGCGCCAGCGGAGCGGACAGACCTAATGAAAAACTGTTTTTT
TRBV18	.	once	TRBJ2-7	CASSPTGLSSYEQYF	TGTGCCAGCTCGCCGACAGGCTTGAGCTCCTACGAGCAGTACTTC
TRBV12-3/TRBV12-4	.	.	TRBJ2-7	CASSLLEDMEQYF	TGTGCCAGCAGCCTTCTGGAGGATATGGAGCAGTACTTC
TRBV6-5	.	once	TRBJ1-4	CASSTLGTTNEKLFF	TGTGCCAGCAGTACCCTCGGGACAACTAATGAAAAACTGTTTTTT
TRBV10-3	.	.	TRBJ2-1	CAIRVQDRNEQFF	TGTGCCATAAGGGTACAGGATCGGAATGAGCAGTTCTTC
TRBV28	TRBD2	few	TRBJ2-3	CASTPPAGVADTQYF	TGTGCCTCGACTCCCCCAGCGGGAGTCGCAGATACGCAGTATTTT
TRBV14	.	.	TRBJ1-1	CASSRMGGTEAFF	TGTGCCAGCAGCCGAATGGGGGGCACTGAAGCTTTCTTT
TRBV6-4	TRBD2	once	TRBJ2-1	CASSEPGLAGPIIAYNEQFF	TGTGCCAGCAGTGAACCGGGACTAGCGGGACCCATTATCGCCTACAATGAGCAGTTCTTC
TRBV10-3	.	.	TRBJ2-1	CAISPTSFNEQFF	TGTGCCATCAGCCCTACTAGTTTCAATGAGCAGTTCTTC
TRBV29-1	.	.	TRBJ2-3	CSVGVATQYF	TGCAGCGTTGGGGTAGCTACGCAGTATTTT
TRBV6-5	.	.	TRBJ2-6	CASSYSRVSGANVLTF	TGTGCCAGCAGTTACTCGAGGGTCTCTGGGGCCAACGTCCTGACTTTC
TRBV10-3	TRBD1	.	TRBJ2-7	CAISGTGSYEQYF	TGTGCCATCTCCGGGACAGGGAGCTACGAGCAGTACTTC
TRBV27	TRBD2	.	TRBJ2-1	CASSLRGLAGDPDEQFF	TGTGCCAGCAGTTTAAGGGGACTAGCGGGGGACCCTGATGAGCAGTTCTTC